Each of the 20 T cell receptor beta chains below was sequenced from the same sample in a study of CD8+ T cells in alopecia areata (dated by TCRdb to the late 2010s). The library relied on the immunoSEQ multiplex PCR assay. To provide template for TCR sequencing, every sample had RNA extracted and reverse transcribed into cDNA. Imported from immuneACCESS, the table was reduced by TCRdb to in-frame sequences with V and J called. These copies leave out some clones; in studies compared against another copy, an unresolved V gene accounts for under half, and the cause of the remainder is not known. The sample table records about 160,000 clones; about three fifths of these occur just once. Together, the top ten hold roughly 0.85% of the sample. According to the study, the label for this sample's time point signals: about 4 weeks on oral tofacitinib. The treatment or condition label here, explained by the study, means: oral pan-JAK inhibitor, 5-10 mg twice daily.

Specimen: CD4+ T cells sorted from blood, collected at week 4, from a patient treated with tofacitinib. The receptors were gathered from a human donor with alopecia areata.

The J gene is TRBJ1-3, the V gene TRBV9, with D possibly being TRBD1 (5 bases). V lost 0 bases and J 2 bases, leaving 9 bases between the germline ends. The germline V gene encodes CDR1 SGDLS and CDR2 YYNGEE. The CDR3 sequence is 15 residues long. The CDR3 region is CASSVAAGAGNTIYF. CDR3 coding DNA: TGTGCCAGCAGCGTAGCGGCGGGGGCTGGAAACACCATATATTTT.

CDR3 region: CASSQAGTSGNNEQFF. In DNA, the CDR3 is TGCGCCAGCAGCCAAGCAGGGACTAGCGGGAACAATGAGCAGTTCTTC. The chain employs TRBV4-1 and TRBJ2-1; TRBD2 agrees at 13 bases. This CDR3 has 16 residues. Germline V lookup: CDR1 MGHRA, CDR2 YSYEKL. The V segment lost 1 base and the J segment 5 bases; nucleotides outside the gene matches: 2.

The chain couples TRBV6-5 to TRBJ2-3; TRBD2 matches at 9 bases. The CDR3 contains 14 residues. Germline V gene sequence: CDR1 MNHEY, CDR2 SVGAGI. V lost 6 bases and J lost 8; bases outside the gene matches: 9. DNA of the CDR3: TGTGCCAGCAGGGGCGGCGGGGGGGCAGGTACGCAGTATTTT. This codes for CASRGGGGAGTQYF.

This chain joins TRBV30 and TRBJ1-5, with no clear D. CDR3 size: 13 residues. The germline gives CDR1 GTSNPN, CDR2 SVGIG (reference sequence). V gave up 3 bases and J gave up 5 bases, with 11 bases separating them. The CDR3: CAWRRGEDQPQHF. In DNA, the CDR3 is TGTGCCTGGAGACGGGGAGAAGATCAGCCCCAGCATTTT.

The chain combines TRBV4-1 with TRBJ2-1, with D perhaps given as TRBD1 or TRBD2 (6 bases each). CDR3 length equals 17 residues. The germline gives CDR1 MGHRA, CDR2 YSYEKL. Trimming shortened V by 0 bases and J by 1 base, and 13 bases separated the two germline ends. As DNA, the CDR3 is TGCGCCAGCAGCCAAGATGGAGGGGGAAGATCCTACAATGAGCAGTTCTTC. Translating gives CASSQDGGGRSYNEQFF.

This sequence joins TRBV7-9 and TRBJ2-5; D may match TRBD1 or TRBD2 (6 bases each). There are 13 residues in the CDR3. Trimming pared 10 bases from V and 1 base from J, leaving 13 bases between. Germline CDR1 and CDR2: SEHNR and FQNEAQ (reference sequence). CDR3 amino acids: CATTEGGQETQYF. The CDR3 DNA reads as TGTGCCACCACGGAGGGGGGCCAAGAGACCCAGTACTTC.

The rearrangement uses TRBV2 and TRBJ2-7; the D gene is possibly TRBD2 (6 bases). The ends were cut back, 8 bases at V and 0 bases at J, with 14 bases in the middle. The CDR3 contains 14 residues. Germline CDR1 SNHLY, CDR2 FYNNEI. The CDR3 spells CASLGWRGSYEQYF. In DNA form, the CDR3 reads TGTGCCAGCCTTGGGTGGCGGGGCTCCTACGAGCAGTACTTC.

The chain couples TRBV30 to TRBJ1-2; 10 bases map to TRBD1. CDR3 length: 13 amino acids. The V and J ends lost 5 bases and 4 bases, in that order; junction bases with no gene match: 4. Per the germline V gene, CDR1 is GTSNPN and CDR2 is SVGIG (reference sequence). CDR3 in amino acids: CAWGTGAIYGYTF. The DNA of the CDR3 is TGTGCCTGGGGGACAGGGGCCATCTATGGCTACACCTTC.

CDR3 coding DNA: TGTGCCAGCAGCCAACGGGAGACAGATACGCAGTATTTT. Translated, it gives CASSQRETDTQYF. This rearrangement joins TRBV14 to TRBJ2-3, with D tentatively TRBD2 (6 bases). Germline CDR1 SGHDN, CDR2 FVKESK. The CDR3 covers 13 residues. The ends were cut back, 2 bases at V and 3 bases at J, with 6 bases in the middle.

This clone occurred a few times. CDR3 in DNA: TGCAGCGTTGAACAGGCTGGAGGCTACACCTTC. Translating it yields CSVEQAGGYTF. The gene calls are TRBV29-1 and TRBJ1-2; D is ambiguous. The germline V gene encodes CDR1 SQVTM and CDR2 ANQGSEA. V lost 2 bases and J lost 8, with 9 bases in between. The CDR3 is made up of 11 amino acids.

J is TRBJ2-7 and V is TRBV6-5; D is perhaps TRBD2 (6 bases). Trimming removed 4 bases at V and 4 bases at J, with 11 bases between. CDR1 is MNHEY and CDR2 is SVGAGI in the germline V gene. The CDR3 covers 13 residues. CDR3 sequence: CASSSGTRYEQYF. The DNA for the CDR3 is TGTGCCAGCAGTTCCGGGACTCGATACGAGCAGTACTTC.

The chain joins TRBV29-1 to TRBJ1-1; possibly TRBD1 for D (5 bases). Trimming removed 0 bases from V and 5 bases from J, with 10 bases in between. Germline lookup yields CDR1 SQVTM and CDR2 ANQGSEA. The CDR3 is 13 residues long. The CDR3 nucleotides are TGCAGCGTTGAAGAACAGGAGGGGACTGAAGCTTTCTTT. Translated: CSVEEQEGTEAFF.

This clone was seen just once. The V call is TRBV7-8, the J call TRBJ2-5, with D possibly TRBD1 on 5 matching bases. Per germline, CDR1 SGHVS and CDR2 FQNEAQ. V was trimmed by 5 bases and J by 0 bases, leaving 10 bases between them. The CDR3 extends over 14 amino acids. CDR3 nucleotide sequence: TGTGCCAGCAGCCCAGGGCGCAACCAAGAGACCCAGTACTTC. This encodes CASSPGRNQETQYF. Using reference TRBV7-8 and TRBJ2-5 for the parts outside the CDR3, the full variable domain is GAGVSQSPRYKVAKRGQDVALRCDPISGHVSLFWYQQALGQGPEFLTYFQNEAQLDKSGLPSDRFFAERPEGSVSTLKIQRTQQEDSAVYLCASSPGRNQETQYFGPGTRLLVL.

The J gene is TRBJ1-5, the V gene TRBV15; D is undetermined. The CDR3 is made up of 15 amino acids. Germline CDR1 reads LNHNV; CDR2 reads YYDKDF (reference sequence). V gave up 4 bases and J gave up 11 bases, with 21 bases separating them. CDR3 in amino acids: CATSKLVGALRAQHF. The CDR3 region has the DNA TGTGCCACCAGCAAGTTGGTGGGTGCCCTTCGGGCCCAGCATTTT. Drawing the rest from reference TRBV15 and TRBJ1-5, the complete variable domain is DAMVIQNPRYQVTQFGKPVTLSCSQTLNHNVMYWYQQKSSQAPKLLFHYYDKDFNNEADTPDNFQSRRPNTSFCFLDIRSPGLGDTAMYLCATSKLVGALRAQHFGDGTRLSIL.

This chain connects TRBV4-2 to TRBJ1-2; D is unclear. The CDR3 consists of 14 residues. From germline, CDR1 is LGHNA and CDR2 YNFKEQ. The ends were cut back, 5 bases at V and 2 bases at J, with 12 bases in the middle. The CDR3 reads CASSAEGLNYGYTF. DNA of the CDR3: TGTGCCAGCAGCGCGGAGGGTTTGAACTATGGCTACACCTTC.

The chain carries TRBV9 and TRBJ2-3; tentative D call: TRBD1 (6 bases). The germline gives CDR1 SGDLS, CDR2 YYNGEE. V was trimmed by 5 bases and J by 6 bases, leaving 13 bases between them. The CDR3 consists of 13 residues. The CDR3 DNA reads TGTGCCAGCAGGGGGGCAGGCCAGGATACGCAGTATTTT. Translating gives CASRGAGQDTQYF.

With regard to this clone: Other DNA variants within this sample encode the same CDR3. The chain employs TRBV5-1 and TRBJ1-1, with D unresolved. CDR3 length equals 14 residues. Trimming pared 0 bases from V and 1 base from J, leaving 7 bases between. Germline assignment: CDR1 SGHRS and CDR2 YFSETQ. CDR3 bases: TGCGCCAGCAGCTTGGGGACGGCGAACACTGAAGCTTTCTTT. This translates into CASSLGTANTEAFF.

Of note for this clone: One end of the junction does not line up with germline, which may come from a read error. CDR3 DNA sequence: TGTGCCAGCAGCCAAGAAGGTGGTCGCTCCGACGAGCAGTACTTC. This gives the protein CASSQEGGRSDEQYF. The rearrangement joins TRBV4-2 to TRBJ2-7; D unclear. CDR1 and CDR2 (germline): LGHNA, YNFKEQ. CDR3 length: 15 amino acids.

The chain links TRBV7-2 to TRBJ2-5; a weak D match, TRBD2 (7 bases). The length of the CDR3 is 15 residues. The V and J ends lost 3 bases and 5 bases respectively, with 16 bases between them. Germline V gives CDR1 SGHTA, CDR2 FQGNSA. CDR3 loop: CASSLVGGQWETQYF. For the CDR3, the DNA is TGTGCCAGCAGCTTGGTCGGGGGGCAGTGGGAGACCCAGTACTTC.

The V call is TRBV2, the J call TRBJ2-7; the match to TRBD1 covers 9 bases. This CDR3 spans 15 amino acids. Germline assignment: CDR1 SNHLY and CDR2 FYNNEI. With 4 bases clipped from V and 0 bases from J, the junction kept 4 bases outside the gene matches. The CDR3 sequence: CASSGGTGSSYEQYF. The CDR3 DNA follows: TGTGCCAGCAGTGGCGGGACAGGGAGCTCCTACGAGCAGTACTTC. Based on the CDR3 plus reference TRBV2 and TRBJ2-7, the full variable domain is EPEVTQTPSHQVTQMGQEVILRCVPISNHLYFYWYRQILGQKVEFLVSFYNNEISEKSEIFDDQFSVERPDGSNFTLKIRSTKLEDSAMYFCASSGGTGSSYEQYFGPGTRLTVT.